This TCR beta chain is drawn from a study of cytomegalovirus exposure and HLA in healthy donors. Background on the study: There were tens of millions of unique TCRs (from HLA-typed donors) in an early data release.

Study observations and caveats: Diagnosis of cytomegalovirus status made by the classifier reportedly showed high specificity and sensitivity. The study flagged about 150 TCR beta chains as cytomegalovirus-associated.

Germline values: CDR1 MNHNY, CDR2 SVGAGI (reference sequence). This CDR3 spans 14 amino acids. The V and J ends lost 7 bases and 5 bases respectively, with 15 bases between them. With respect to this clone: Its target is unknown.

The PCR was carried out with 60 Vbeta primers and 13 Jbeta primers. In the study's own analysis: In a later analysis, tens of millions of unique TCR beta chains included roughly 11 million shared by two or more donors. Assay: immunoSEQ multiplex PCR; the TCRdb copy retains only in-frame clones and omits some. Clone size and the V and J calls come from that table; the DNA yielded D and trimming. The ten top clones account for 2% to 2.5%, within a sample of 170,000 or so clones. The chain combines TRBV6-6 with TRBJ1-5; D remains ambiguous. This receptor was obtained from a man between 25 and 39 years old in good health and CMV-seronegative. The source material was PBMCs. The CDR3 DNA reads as TGTGCCAGCACCTTCGGGGAAGGAGATCAGCCCCAGCATTTT. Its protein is CASTFGEGDQPQHF.